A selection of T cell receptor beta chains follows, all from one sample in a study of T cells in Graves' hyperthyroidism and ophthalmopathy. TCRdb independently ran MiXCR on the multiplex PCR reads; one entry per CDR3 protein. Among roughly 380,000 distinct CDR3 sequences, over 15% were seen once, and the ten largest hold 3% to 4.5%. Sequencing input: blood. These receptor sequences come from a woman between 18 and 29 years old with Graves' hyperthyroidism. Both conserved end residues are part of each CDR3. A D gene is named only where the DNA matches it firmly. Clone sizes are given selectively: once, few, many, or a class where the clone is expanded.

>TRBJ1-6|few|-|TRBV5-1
CASSTGDNSPLHF
TGCGCCAGCTCTACTGGAGATAATTCACCCCTCCACTTT
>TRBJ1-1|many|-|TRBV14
CASSRVLHTEAFF
TGTGCCAGCAGCCGGGTGTTGCACACTGAAGCTTTCTTT
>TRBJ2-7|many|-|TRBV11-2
CASSFIVQYASEQYF
TGTGCCAGCAGCTTTATAGTTCAGTACGCGAGCGAGCAGTACTTC
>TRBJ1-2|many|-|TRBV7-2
CASSSTALDYGYTF
TGTGCCAGCAGCTCGACAGCACTAGACTATGGCTACACCTTC
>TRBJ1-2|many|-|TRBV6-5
CASSYGRQNYGYTF
TGTGCCAGCAGTTACGGACGGCAGAACTATGGCTACACCTTC
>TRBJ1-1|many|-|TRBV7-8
CASSLEIAPIEAFF
TGTGCCAGCAGCTTAGAGATCGCACCAATTGAAGCTTTCTTT
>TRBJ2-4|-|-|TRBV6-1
CASSEDRQTYKNIQYF
TGTGCCAGCAGTGAAGATCGACAGACCTACAAAAACATTCAGTACTTC
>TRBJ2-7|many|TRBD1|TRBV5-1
CASSPQGQGLHEQYF
TGCGCCAGCAGCCCACAGGGACAGGGGCTCCACGAGCAGTACTTC
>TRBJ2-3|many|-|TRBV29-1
CSHCSGTSSTDTQYF
TGCAGTCATTGCAGTGGGACCTCTAGCACAGATACGCAGTATTTT
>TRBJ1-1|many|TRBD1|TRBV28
CASIARTGGRTEAFF
TGTGCCAGCATTGCCCGGACAGGGGGTCGCACTGAAGCTTTCTTT